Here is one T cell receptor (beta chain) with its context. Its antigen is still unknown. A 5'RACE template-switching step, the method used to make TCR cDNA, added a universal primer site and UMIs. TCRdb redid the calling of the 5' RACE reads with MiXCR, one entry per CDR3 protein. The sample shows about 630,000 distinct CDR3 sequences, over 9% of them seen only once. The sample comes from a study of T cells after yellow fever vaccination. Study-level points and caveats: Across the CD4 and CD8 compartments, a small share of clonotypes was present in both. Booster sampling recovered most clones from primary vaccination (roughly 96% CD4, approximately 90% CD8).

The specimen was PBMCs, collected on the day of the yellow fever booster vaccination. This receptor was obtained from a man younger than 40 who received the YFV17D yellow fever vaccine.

Written as DNA, the CDR3 is TGCGCCAGCAGGACTAGCGGGAGTCAAAATGAGCAGTTCTTC. The encoded protein is CASRTSGSQNEQFF. The genes are TRBV5-1 and TRBJ2-1; 12 bases are a match to TRBD2. Germline CDR1 is SGHRS and CDR2 is YFSETQ. V shed 5 bases, J shed 7 bases, and the junction held 4 bases outside the gene matches. This CDR3 has 14 amino acids. Based on the CDR3 plus reference TRBV5-1 and TRBJ2-1, the full variable domain is KAGVTQTPRYLIKTRGQQVTLSCSPISGHRSVSWYQQTPGQGLQFLFEYFSETQRNKGNFPGRFSGRQFSNSRSEMNVSTLELGDSALYLCASRTSGSQNEQFFGPGTRLTVL.